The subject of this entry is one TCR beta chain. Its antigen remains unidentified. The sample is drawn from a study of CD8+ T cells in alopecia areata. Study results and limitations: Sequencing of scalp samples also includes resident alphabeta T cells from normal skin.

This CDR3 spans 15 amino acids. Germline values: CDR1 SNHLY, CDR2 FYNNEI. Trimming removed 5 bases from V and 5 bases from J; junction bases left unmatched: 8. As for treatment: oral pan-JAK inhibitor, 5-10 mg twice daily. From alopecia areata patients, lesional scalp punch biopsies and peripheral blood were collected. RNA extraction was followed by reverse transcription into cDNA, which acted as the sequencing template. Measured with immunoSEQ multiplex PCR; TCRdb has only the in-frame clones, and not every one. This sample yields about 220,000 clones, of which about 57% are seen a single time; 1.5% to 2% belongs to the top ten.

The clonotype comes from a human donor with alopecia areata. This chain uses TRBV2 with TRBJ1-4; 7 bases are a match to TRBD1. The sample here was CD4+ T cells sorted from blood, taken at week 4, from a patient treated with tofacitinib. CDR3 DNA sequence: TGTGCCAGCAGTAACACAGGGGTGGCGAATGAAAAACTGTTTTTT. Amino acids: CASSNTGVANEKLFF.